These T cell receptor beta chains were read from a single sample in a study of CD8+CD57+ T cells in acquired aplastic anemia. TCRdb passed the reads through MiXCR, listing each CDR3 protein once. The data hold 120,000 or so distinct CDR3 sequences, with under 60% observed a single time. The specimen was sorted CD4+, CD8+, or CD8+CD57+ T cells (not recorded which) from PBMCs. The source of these receptors is a human donor with aplastic anemia. Both conserved end residues are part of each CDR3. A D gene is named only where the DNA matches it firmly. Only part of the rows carry a size: once, few, many, or a class if the clone is expanded.

.,.,TRBJ2-5,TRBV20-1,CSARPLVETQYF,TGCAGTGCTAGGCCTCTGGTAGAGACCCAGTACTTC
.,once,TRBJ1-6,TRBV19,CASSTVEDSYNSPLHF,TGTGCCAGTAGTACGGTGGAGGACTCCTATAATTCACCCCTCCACTTT
TRBD1,.,TRBJ2-7,TRBV12-3/TRBV12-4,CASSPTGQLTYEQYF,TGTGCCAGCAGTCCAACGGGACAGCTTACCTACGAGCAGTACTTC
TRBD1,once,TRBJ1-5,TRBV2,CASSETGQGRNQPQHF,TGTGCCAGCAGTGAGACGGGACAGGGGAGGAATCAGCCCCAGCATTTT
.,many,TRBJ1-4,TRBV2,CASAGQGSQANEKLFF,TGTGCCAGCGCGGGGCAGGGATCTCAAGCTAATGAAAAACTGTTTTTT
.,.,TRBJ1-1,TRBV7-9,CASSGLGGLNTEAFF,TGTGCCAGCAGCGGCCTAGGGGGGCTGAACACTGAAGCTTTCTTT
.,.,TRBJ1-1,TRBV15,CATSRDLQGGLTEAFF,TGTGCCACCAGCAGAGACTTACAGGGTGGGTTGACTGAAGCTTTCTTT
.,many,TRBJ1-5,TRBV15,CATTGGLFSNQPQHF,TGTGCCACCACCGGAGGGCTTTTTAGCAATCAGCCCCAGCATTTT
.,.,TRBJ1-1,TRBV29-1,CSVVGGGEAFF,TGCAGCGTTGTAGGGGGAGGTGAAGCTTTCTTT
TRBD1,.,TRBJ1-2,TRBV19,CASGAGQGISGYGYTF,TGTGCCAGTGGTGCGGGACAGGGGATCAGTGGATATGGCTACACCTTC
TRBD1,.,TRBJ1-1,TRBV15,CATGSTRTGRTEAFF,TGTGCCACCGGATCCACGCGGACAGGGAGGACTGAAGCTTTCTTT
TRBD1,.,TRBJ1-1,TRBV5-4,CASSTGQGWNTEAFF,TGTGCCAGCAGCACCGGACAGGGGTGGAACACTGAAGCTTTCTTT
TRBD2,.,TRBJ2-1,TRBV25-1,CASSETSGSSYNEQFF,TGTGCCAGCAGTGAAACTAGCGGGAGTTCCTACAATGAGCAGTTCTTC
.,.,TRBJ1-1,TRBV2,CASSQGRYTEAFF,TGTGCCAGCAGCCAAGGGCGTTACACTGAAGCTTTCTTT
TRBD2,few,TRBJ2-5,TRBV2,CASSSGGRAVVQYF,TGTGCCAGCAGTTCGGGCGGGAGGGCCGTTGTCCAGTACTTC
.,.,TRBJ2-5,TRBV14,CARVLAGLTQYF,TGTGCTAGAGTACTAGCTGGGCTGACCCAGTACTTC
TRBD1,many,TRBJ1-1,TRBV24-1,CATSDPPTGSNTEAFF,TGTGCCACCAGTGATCCACCGACAGGGTCCAACACTGAAGCTTTCTTT
TRBD2,.,TRBJ2-7,TRBV20-1,CSARGLAGGGGEQYF,TGCAGTGCTAGAGGACTAGCGGGAGGAGGCGGCGAGCAGTACTTC
TRBD2,.,TRBJ2-7,TRBV7-2,CASSFQRGTSYEQYF,TGTGCCAGCAGCTTCCAGCGGGGGACCTCCTACGAGCAGTACTTC
TRBD1,many,TRBJ1-2,TRBV9,CASSVVPTGGPGDYGYTF,TGTGCCAGCAGCGTAGTACCGACAGGGGGTCCGGGGGACTATGGCTACACCTTC
.,.,TRBJ2-1,TRBV9,CASSPPRYNEQFF,TGTGCCAGCAGCCCCCCGCGATACAATGAGCAGTTCTTC
.,many,TRBJ1-1,TRBV19,CASSIDGFGRQAQAFF,TGTGCCAGTAGTATAGACGGTTTTGGTCGCCAGGCCCAAGCTTTCTTT
.,many,TRBJ2-3,TRBV5-1,CASSLRTVPSTDTQYF,TGCGCCAGCAGCTTAAGGACAGTCCCTAGCACAGATACGCAGTATTTT
.,.,TRBJ2-3,TRBV25-1,CASRARGTSTDTQYF,TGTGCCAGCAGGGCCAGGGGGACTAGCACAGATACGCAGTATTTT
.,many,TRBJ2-7,TRBV19,CASSSGQSSYEQYF,TGTGCCAGTAGTTCCGGACAGAGCTCCTACGAGCAGTACTTC
TRBD2,.,TRBJ2-7,TRBV20-1,CSARHGLAGLPEQYF,TGCAGTGCTAGGCACGGACTAGCGGGCCTTCCGGAGCAGTACTTC
TRBD1,.,TRBJ1-1,TRBV15,CATGSTRTGGQMNTEAFF,TGTGCCACCGGATCCACGCGGACAGGGGGGCAAATGAACACTGAAGCTTTCTTT
.,.,TRBJ2-7,TRBV2,CASSERGRSYEQYF,TGCGCCAGCAGTGAGAGGGGACGATCCTACGAGCAGTACTTC
.,.,TRBJ1-5,TRBV7-6,CASSLGGTNQPQHF,TGTGCCAGCAGCCTCGGGGGTACCAATCAGCCCCAGCATTTT
TRBD1,many,TRBJ2-3,TRBV4-1,CASSQVSTGGITDTQYF,TGCGCCAGCAGCCAGGTCTCGACAGGGGGGATCACAGATACGCAGTATTTT
.,.,TRBJ1-6,TRBV15,CATSREQGNSPLHF,TGTGCCACCAGCAGAGAACAGGGTAATTCACCCCTCCACTTT
TRBD1,once,TRBJ2-2,TRBV9,CASSVGDRAGAGELFF,TGTGCCAGCAGCGTGGGGGACAGGGCCGGCGCCGGGGAGCTGTTTTTT
.,.,TRBJ2-1,TRBV24-1,CATSDSSHGWNEQFF,TGTGCCACCAGTGATTCAAGCCATGGGTGGAATGAGCAGTTCTTC
.,many,TRBJ1-5,TRBV7-9,CASSPTGSQPQHF,TGTGCCAGCAGCCCCACAGGGAGTCAGCCCCAGCATTTT
.,many,TRBJ1-1,TRBV5-6,CASSFGRPNTEAFF,TGTGCCAGCAGCTTCGGTCGGCCGAACACTGAAGCTTTCTTT